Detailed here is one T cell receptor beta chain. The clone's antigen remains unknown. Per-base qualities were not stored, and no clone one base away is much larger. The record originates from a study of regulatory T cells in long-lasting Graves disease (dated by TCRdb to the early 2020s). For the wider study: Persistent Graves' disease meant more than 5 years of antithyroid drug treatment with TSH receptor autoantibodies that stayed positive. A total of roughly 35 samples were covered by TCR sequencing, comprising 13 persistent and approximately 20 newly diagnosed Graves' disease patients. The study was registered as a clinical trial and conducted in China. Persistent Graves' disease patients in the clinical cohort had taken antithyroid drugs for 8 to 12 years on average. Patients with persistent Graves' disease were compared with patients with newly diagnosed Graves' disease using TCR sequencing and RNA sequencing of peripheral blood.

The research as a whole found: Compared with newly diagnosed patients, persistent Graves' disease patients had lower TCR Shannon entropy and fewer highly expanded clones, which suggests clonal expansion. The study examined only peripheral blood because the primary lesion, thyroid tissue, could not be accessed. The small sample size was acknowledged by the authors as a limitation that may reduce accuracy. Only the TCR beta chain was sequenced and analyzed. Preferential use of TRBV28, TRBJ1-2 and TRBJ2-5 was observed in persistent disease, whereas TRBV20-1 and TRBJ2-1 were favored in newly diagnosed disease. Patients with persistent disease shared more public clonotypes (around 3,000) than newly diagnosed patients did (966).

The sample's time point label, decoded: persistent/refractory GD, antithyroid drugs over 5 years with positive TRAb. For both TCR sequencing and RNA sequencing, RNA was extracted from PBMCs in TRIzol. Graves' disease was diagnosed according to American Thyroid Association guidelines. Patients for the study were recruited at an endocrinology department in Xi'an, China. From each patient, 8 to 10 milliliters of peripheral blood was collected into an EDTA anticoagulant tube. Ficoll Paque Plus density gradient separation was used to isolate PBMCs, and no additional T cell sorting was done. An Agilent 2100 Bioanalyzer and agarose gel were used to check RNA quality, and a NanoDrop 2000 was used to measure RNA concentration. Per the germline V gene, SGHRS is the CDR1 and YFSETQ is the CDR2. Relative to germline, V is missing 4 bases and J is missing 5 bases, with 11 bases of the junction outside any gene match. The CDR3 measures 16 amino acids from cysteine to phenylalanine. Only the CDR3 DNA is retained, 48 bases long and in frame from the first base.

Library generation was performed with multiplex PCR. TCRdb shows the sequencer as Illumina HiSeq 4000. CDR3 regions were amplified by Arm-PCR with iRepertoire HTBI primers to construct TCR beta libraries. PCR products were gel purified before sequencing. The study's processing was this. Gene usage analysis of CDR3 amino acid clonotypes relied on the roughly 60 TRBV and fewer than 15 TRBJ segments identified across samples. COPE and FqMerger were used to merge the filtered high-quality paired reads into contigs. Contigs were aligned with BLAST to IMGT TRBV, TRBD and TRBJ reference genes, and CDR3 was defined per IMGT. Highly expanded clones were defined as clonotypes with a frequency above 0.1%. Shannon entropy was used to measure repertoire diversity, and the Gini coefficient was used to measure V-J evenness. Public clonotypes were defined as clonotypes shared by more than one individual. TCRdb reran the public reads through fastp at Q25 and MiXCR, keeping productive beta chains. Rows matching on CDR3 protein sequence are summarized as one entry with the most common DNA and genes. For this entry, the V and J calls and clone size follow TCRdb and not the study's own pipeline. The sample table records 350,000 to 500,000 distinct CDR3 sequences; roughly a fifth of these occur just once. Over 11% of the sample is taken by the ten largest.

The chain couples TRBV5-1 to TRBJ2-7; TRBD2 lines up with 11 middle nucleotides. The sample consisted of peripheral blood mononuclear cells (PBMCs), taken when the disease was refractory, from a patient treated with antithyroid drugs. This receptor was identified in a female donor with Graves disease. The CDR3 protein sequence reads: CASSADPSGRSHEQYF. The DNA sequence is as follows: TGCGCCAGCAGCGCCGACCCTAGCGGGAGGTCCCACGAGCAGTACTTC.